The 29 T cell receptor beta chains presented below share a single source sample, sequenced in a study of blood T cell repertoires in COVID-19 (dated by TCRdb to 2019 to 2021). The protocol used for the library was the immunoSEQ multiplex PCR assay. TCRdb re-hosts the immuneACCESS table, in-frame sequences only. Its copies lack some clones; in the studies checked, an unresolved V gene accounts for under half of them, and the cause for the rest is not known. Counted in this sample were about 70,000 clones; 85% to 90% of them appeared once. More than 1.1% of the sample lies in the top ten. Source material: peripheral blood. These receptors were taken from a human donor in a cohort sampled during active COVID-19.

The chain combines TRBV7-9 with TRBJ2-7; 11 bases are shared with TRBD2. The CDR3 runs to 15 residues. The V gene end was trimmed by 1 base and the J gene end by 6 bases; junction bases not matched to a gene: 5. Germline CDR1 and CDR2: SEHNR and FQNEAQ (reference sequence). CDR3 residues: CASSLVSGRAGEQYF. For the CDR3, the DNA is TGTGCCAGCAGCTTAGTTAGCGGGAGGGCCGGCGAGCAGTACTTC.

The chain couples TRBV7-2 to TRBJ1-5, with 7 nucleotides matching TRBD1. CDR3 length: 15 residues. From germline, CDR1 is SGHTA and CDR2 FQGNSA. V lost 5 bases to trimming and J lost 0 bases; unmatched junction nucleotides: 4. CDR3 loop: CASSQGDLSNQPQHF. The CDR3 nucleotides are TGTGCCAGCAGCCAGGGGGATCTTAGCAATCAGCCCCAGCATTTT.

The rearrangement uses TRBV6-6 and TRBJ2-7, with 10 bases lining up with TRBD1. CDR1 is MNHNY, CDR2 SVGAGI, per germline (reference sequence). V shed 2 bases, J shed 2 bases, and the junction held 0 bases outside the gene matches. The CDR3 is made up of 14 amino acids. The CDR3 DNA follows: TGTGCCAGCAGTTACGGGACAGGGGCCTACGAGCAGTACTTC. It specifies CASSYGTGAYEQYF.

The table lists this clone with a few counts. The genes are TRBV3-1 (or the pseudogene TRBV3-2) and TRBJ2-2; D is ambiguous. The germline V and J ends were trimmed by 4 bases and 0 bases, with 6 bases remaining between them. CDR3 length equals 14 residues. The V gene's germline CDR1 is LGHDT and CDR2 YNNKEL (reference sequence). CDR3 sequence (DNA): TGTGCCAGCAGCCGGGCAACGAACACCGGGGAGCTGTTTTTT. It codes for CASSRATNTGELFF.

The chain carries TRBV6-5 and TRBJ1-1, with TRBD1 identical over 7 bases. The CDR3 is 14 residues long. Per the germline V gene, CDR1 is MNHEY and CDR2 is SVGAGI. The ends lost 6 bases at V and 1 base at J; junction bases unmatched: 5. DNA for the CDR3: TGTGCCAGCAGCCCGTGGACAGGGAACACTGAAGCTTTCTTT. Amino acids: CASSPWTGNTEAFF.

V usage is TRBV12-3 or TRBV12-4 and J usage is TRBJ2-7; a weak D match, TRBD2 (6 bases). V was clipped by 6 bases and J by 3 bases, with 9 bases between them. The CDR3 has 12 residues. The CDR3, as DNA: TGTGCCAGCAGCCCCGGGGGCTACGAGCAGTACGTC. This translates into CASSPGGYEQYV.

This chain connects TRBV5-5 to TRBJ2-5; D is undetermined. The CDR3 is 16 amino acids. Germline CDR1 and CDR2: SGHKS and YYEKEE (reference sequence). The V and J ends lost 0 bases and 4 bases respectively, with 16 bases between them. CDR3 sequence reads: CASSLGPHHSLETQYF. CDR3 sequence (DNA): TGTGCCAGCAGCTTGGGCCCTCACCACAGCCTAGAGACCCAGTACTTC.

V is TRBV11-3 and J is TRBJ2-2, with no clear D. Germline loops: CDR1 SGHNT, CDR2 YENEEA. V was clipped by 5 bases and J by 4 bases, with 11 bases between them. The length of the CDR3 is 14 residues. The CDR3 sequence is CASSLTASTGELFF. The CDR3 DNA sequence: TGTGCCAGCAGCCTAACTGCTTCCACCGGGGAGCTGTTTTTT. Full variable domain (rest looked up from reference TRBV11-3 and TRBJ2-2): EAGVVQSPRYKIIEKKQPVAFWCNPISGHNTLYWYLQNLGQGPELLIRYENEEAVDDSQLPKDRFSAERLKGVDSTLKIQPAELGDSAVYLCASSLTASTGELFFGEGSRLTVL.

CDR3 residues: CASSQGFPGQINYGYTF. The CDR3 nucleotides read TGTGCCAGCAGCCAAGGCTTCCCGGGACAGATAAACTATGGCTACACCTTC. The rearrangement joins TRBV3-1 (or the pseudogene TRBV3-2) to TRBJ1-2; 7 bases are shared with TRBD1. Germline values: CDR1 LGHDT, CDR2 YNNKEL (reference sequence). The CDR3 covers 17 residues. J lost 2 bases, V lost 1 base, and 10 bases had no gene match.

The CDR3 nucleotides read TGTGCCAGCTCACCATCAGGGGGCGAGGACTATGGCTACACCTTC. It yields the protein CASSPSGGEDYGYTF. This chain connects TRBV18 to TRBJ1-2, with 8 nucleotides matching TRBD1. Germline CDR1 and CDR2: KGHSH and LQKENI. The J segment lost 3 bases and the V segment lost 2 bases, leaving 5 bases of the junction unmatched. The CDR3 runs 15 residues.

The chain uses TRBV2 and TRBJ2-3; D perhaps matches TRBD2 (5 bases). With 7 bases removed from V and 3 bases from J, the gap between germline ends came to 14 bases. The CDR3 is 14 residues long. Germline lookup yields CDR1 SNHLY and CDR2 FYNNEI. In nucleotides, the CDR3 is TGTGCCAGCAATCGGGAAATTGGGACAGATACGCAGTATTTT. Amino acids: CASNREIGTDTQYF.

The V gene is TRBV19, the J gene TRBJ2-7; 11 nucleotides agree with TRBD2. V trimming: 5 bases; J trimming: 7 bases; junction bases outside the gene matches: 10. CDR1 is LNHDA and CDR2 is SQIVND in the germline V gene (reference sequence). This CDR3 is 15 amino acids long. The CDR3 DNA is TGTGCCAGTAGTTCGCCGGGACTAGCGGTAGGGGAGCAGTACTTC. Its translation is CASSSPGLAVGEQYF.

V and J are TRBV28 and TRBJ1-4, with 10 positions matching TRBD1. After removal of 6 bases from V and 3 bases from J, the junction contained 4 bases not matched to a gene. This CDR3 is 15 amino acids long. Germline V gene data show CDR1 as MDHEN and CDR2 as SYDVKM. The DNA of the CDR3 is TGTGCCAGCAGGACAGGGGGCCTGGCTAATGAAAAACTGTTTTTT. It translates to CASRTGGLANEKLFF.

The gene calls are TRBV29-1 and TRBJ2-1, with TRBD1 as a possible D gene (5 bases). With 6 bases removed from V and 4 bases from J, the gap between germline ends came to 7 bases. In germline, CDR1 is SQVTM, CDR2 ANQGSEA. This CDR3 is built from 11 residues. The CDR3 bases are TGCAGCGTAGACAGATACAATGAGCAGTTCTTC. This encodes CSVDRYNEQFF.

The chain uses TRBV5-4 and TRBJ1-2, with D perhaps TRBD1 (6 bases). The CDR3 sequence is 15 residues long. Deletions cut 4 bases from V and 4 bases from J, with 17 bases between. Germline V lookup: CDR1 SGHNT, CDR2 YYREEE (reference sequence). CDR3 residues: CASSPVDSGGYGYTF. CDR3 sequence (DNA): TGTGCCAGCAGCCCGGTGGACAGTGGGGGCTATGGCTACACCTTC. Drawing the rest from reference TRBV5-4 and TRBJ1-2, the complete variable domain is ETGVTQSPTHLIKTRGQQVTLRCSSQSGHNTVSWYQQALGQGPQFIFQYYREEENGRGNFPPRFSGLQFPNYSSELNVNALELDDSALYLCASSPVDSGGYGYTFGSGTRLTVV.

This chain uses TRBV14 with TRBJ2-1, with no clear D. V was trimmed by 1 base and J by 14 bases, leaving 12 bases between them. CDR1 and CDR2 (germline): SGHDN, FVKESK. The CDR3 extends over 12 amino acids. CDR3 region: CASSQAAPQKFF. CDR3 nucleotides: TGTGCCAGCAGCCAAGCCGCCCCCCAGAAGTTCTTC.

The rearrangement joins TRBV20-1 to TRBJ2-1, with no clear D. V was shortened by 3 bases and J by 6 bases, with 12 bases between the two germline ends. The CDR3 covers 13 residues. Germline CDR1 DFQATT, CDR2 SNEGSKA (reference sequence). Here the CDR3 DNA reads TGCAGTGCTAGTCCCCAGACGGGCAATGAGCAGTTCTTC. Translation: CSASPQTGNEQFF.

V and J are TRBV19 and TRBJ1-1, with D unclear. Germline-derived CDR1 and CDR2 are LNHDA and SQIVND (reference sequence). There are 16 residues in the CDR3. Trimming left V 0 bases short and J 0 bases short, with 11 bases between. The DNA of the CDR3 is TGTGCCAGTAGTATAGATCGAGGCAGTATGAACACTGAAGCTTTCTTT. Residues: CASSIDRGSMNTEAFF.

The chain is built from TRBV10-3 and TRBJ2-2; TRBD2 matches 10 bases. There are 19 residues in the CDR3. Germline CDR1 is ENHRY and CDR2 is SYGVKD. The junction had 13 bases not matched to a gene; V was cut back by 0 bases and J by 6 bases. This chain's CDR3 is CAISESRTASGSAAGELFF. The CDR3 nucleotides are TGTGCCATCAGTGAGTCGAGAACGGCTAGCGGGAGTGCGGCCGGGGAGCTGTTTTTT.

The chain is built from TRBV9 and TRBJ2-3, with D maybe TRBD1 (5 bases). The CDR3 has 14 residues. Trimming stripped 3 bases from V and 2 bases from J, with 10 bases between. Germline V gives CDR1 SGDLS, CDR2 YYNGEE. The CDR3 here is CASSADRPTDTQYF. The CDR3 DNA follows: TGTGCCAGCAGCGCAGACAGACCCACAGATACGCAGTATTTT. Full variable domain (missing parts from reference TRBV9 and TRBJ2-3): DSGVTQTPKHLITATGQRVTLRCSPRSGDLSVYWYQQSLDQGLQFLIQYYNGEERAKGNILERFSAQQFPDLHSELNLSSLELGDSALYFCASSADRPTDTQYFGPGTRLTVL.

The chain uses TRBV18 and TRBJ2-1; TRBD2 aligns across 10 bases. V trimming: 3 bases; J trimming: 0 bases; junction bases outside the gene matches: 5. CDR1 and CDR2 (germline): KGHSH, LQKENI. This CDR3 is built from 17 residues. CDR3: CASSPRASGSSYNEQFF. The DNA of the CDR3 is TGTGCCAGCTCACCGAGGGCTAGCGGGAGCTCCTACAATGAGCAGTTCTTC.

CDR3 loop: CASSTGTEYAGELFF. The DNA for the CDR3 is TGCGCCAGCAGCACCGGGACAGAGTACGCCGGGGAGCTGTTTTTT. V is TRBV10-1 and J is TRBJ2-2; 7 nucleotides agree with TRBD1. CDR1 is WNHNN, CDR2 SYGVQD, per germline (reference sequence). Losses at the gene ends were 6 bases for V and 6 bases for J; bases not matched to a gene: 10. This CDR3 is 15 amino acids long.

V and J are TRBV19 and TRBJ2-6; D perhaps matches TRBD1 (6 bases). The germline V gene encodes CDR1 LNHDA and CDR2 SQIVND (reference sequence). The CDR3 spans 17 residues. V was pared by 6 bases and J by 1 base, with 16 bases between. The CDR3 DNA is TGTGCCAGTAGCGGCGACAGGAGGCATTCTGGGGCCAACGTCCTGACTTTC. It translates to CASSGDRRHSGANVLTF.

The rearrangement uses TRBV29-1 and TRBJ1-2; D may be TRBD1 (6 bases). The germline V gene encodes CDR1 SQVTM and CDR2 ANQGSEA. This CDR3 comprises 14 residues. V lost 7 bases to trimming and J lost 8 bases, with 23 bases between them. CDR3 in DNA: TGCAGCGGAGCCACGGGGACACCAAAGGAGGGCTACACCTTC. Amino acid sequence: CSGATGTPKEGYTF. Filled out from reference TRBV29-1 and TRBJ1-2, the complete variable domain reads SAVISQKPSRDICQRGTSLTIQCQVDSQVTMMFWYRQQPGQSLTLIATANQGSEATYESGFVIDKFPISRPNLTFSTLTVSNMSPEDSSIYLCSGATGTPKEGYTFGSGTRLTVV.

V and J are TRBV11-3 and TRBJ2-1; 9 positions match TRBD2. The CDR3 has 17 amino acids. V shed 5 bases, J shed 5 bases, and the junction held 13 bases outside the gene matches. From germline, CDR1 is SGHNT and CDR2 YENEEA. The CDR3 nucleotides read TGTGCCAGCAGCGGGATGGGTGGACTAGCGCATAACAATGAGCAGTTCTTC. Translated: CASSGMGGLAHNNEQFF.

The V and J genes are TRBV6-1 and TRBJ1-2; 8 nucleotides align to TRBD1. With V trimmed by 1 base and J by 4 bases, 5 bases remained unmatched. Germline CDR1 reads MNHNS; CDR2 reads SASEGT. This CDR3 is 15 amino acids long. CDR3 region: CASSEVGQASYGYTF. The CDR3, as DNA: TGTGCCAGCAGTGAAGTGGGACAGGCTTCCTATGGCTACACCTTC.

V is TRBV18 and J is TRBJ2-1, with D possibly matching TRBD1 (6 bases). Per the germline V gene, CDR1 is KGHSH and CDR2 is LQKENI. The V gene lost 5 bases and the J gene lost 4 bases, with 9 bases spanning the gap. The CDR3 runs 13 residues. CDR3 in amino acids: CASSFGTYNEQFF. The CDR3 DNA sequence: TGTGCCAGCTCATTCGGGACATACAATGAGCAGTTCTTC.

The rearrangement uses TRBV11-1 and TRBJ2-2; no reliable D call. The germline V gene has CDR1 SGHAT and CDR2 FQDESV (reference sequence). Trimming removed 5 bases at V and 0 bases at J, with 10 bases between. This CDR3 has 15 residues. The DNA for the CDR3 is TGTGCCAGCAGCCGTCAGACTCCGAACACCGGGGAGCTGTTTTTT. It specifies CASSRQTPNTGELFF.

J is TRBJ2-1 and V is TRBV9, with TRBD2 identical over 12 bases. CDR1 and CDR2 (germline): SGDLS, YYNGEE. The CDR3 has 16 residues. Trimming took 6 bases from V and 7 from J; bases not matched to a gene: 11. The CDR3 DNA follows: TGTGCCAGCAATCGAAGAGGACTAGCGGGGATTAATGAGCAGTTCTTC. Its protein product is CASNRRGLAGINEQFF.